Listed below are T cell receptor beta chains from one sample, sequenced in a study of response to subunit inactivated influenza vaccine. Using its own MiXCR run on the RT-PCR reads, TCRdb lists one record per CDR3 protein. The sample lists some 520,000 distinct CDR3 sequences, 16% occurring once. The material was CD4+ T cells sorted from PBMCs, obtained less than 30 months after vaccination. These receptors all stem from a man between 50 and 69 years old who received an inactivated influenza vaccine. Each CDR3 is given with its conserved first and last residue. The order of the fields is D gene, J gene, clone size, V gene, CDR3 DNA, CDR3 protein. The D gene is left open where the match is weak. A clone size is listed for some rows: how often the clone was seen (once, few, many), or a class if it is expanded.

TRBD1	TRBJ2-1	few	TRBV12-3/TRBV12-4	TGTGCCAGCAGTTTAGAGAGGGGGCAGGGGAAGTTCTTC	CASSLERGQGKFF
.	TRBJ2-5	few	TRBV30	TGTGCCTGGAGTCGACACCAGGGGGAGACCCAGTACTTC	CAWSRHQGETQYF
TRBD1	TRBJ2-1	.	TRBV5-5	TGTGCCAGCAGCTTGGCCAGGGGGCATGGTGAGCAGTTCTTC	CASSLARGHGEQFF
.	TRBJ2-7	.	TRBV6-2/TRBV6-3	TGTGCCAGCAGTTCGCCGAACGAGCAGTACTTC	CASSSPNEQYF
TRBD2	TRBJ2-3	few	TRBV6-5	TGTGCCAGCAGTTACTCGGCGACTAGCGGGAAGGGTACGCAGTATTTT	CASSYSATSGKGTQYF
.	TRBJ2-7	few	TRBV12-3/TRBV12-4	TGTGCCAGCAGTCTGACAGGCATGGACTTCGAGCAGTACTTC	CASSLTGMDFEQYF
.	TRBJ2-4	many	TRBV7-9	TGTGCCAGCACCCTAAGTGGGGGAAACATTCAGTACTTC	CASTLSGGNIQYF
.	TRBJ1-5	few	TRBV28	TGTGCCAGCAGTTTGTTCCGGAGATATAGCAATCAGCCCCAGCATTTT	CASSLFRRYSNQPQHF
TRBD1	TRBJ2-7	.	TRBV6-5	TGTGCCAGCAGTTACGACAAACGGACAGGAGCCTCCTACGAGCAGTACTTC	CASSYDKRTGASYEQYF
.	TRBJ2-2	.	TRBV12-3/TRBV12-4	TGTGCCAGCATCCACGGCCCACAGGGCACCGGGGAGCTGTTTTTT	CASIHGPQGTGELFF
TRBD2	TRBJ2-1	few	TRBV2	TGTGCCACGACCCTCTTTGCGGGAGGCAATGAGCAGTTCTTC	CATTLFAGGNEQFF
.	TRBJ2-7	.	TRBV7-8	TGTGCCAGCAGCTTAATGTTTGAGACAGGATACTACGAGCAGTACTTC	CASSLMFETGYYEQYF
.	TRBJ1-1	few	TRBV4-3	TGCGCCAGCAGCCAAGGACAGACTGAAGCTTTCTTT	CASSQGQTEAFF
TRBD2	TRBJ2-5	.	TRBV4-3	TGCGCCAGCAGCCAAGGGGGGGGGATGGAAGAGACCCAGTACTTC	CASSQGGGMEETQYF
.	TRBJ2-3	many	TRBV4-3	TGCGCCAGCAGCCAAGAGGCTGCTAGCACAGATACGCAGTATTTT	CASSQEAASTDTQYF
TRBD2	TRBJ2-1	.	TRBV20-1	TGCAGGCCGGGGAGGGCAACCTACAATGAGCAGTTCTTC	CRPGRATYNEQFF
.	TRBJ2-7	.	TRBV6-2/TRBV6-3	TGTGCCAGCAGTTACCGACAGTTGGGCGAGCAGTACTTC	CASSYRQLGEQYF
TRBD2	TRBJ2-7	few	TRBV20-1	TGCAGTGCTACAACTAGCGCCGAGCAGTACTTC	CSATTSAEQYF
.	TRBJ2-1	once	TRBV5-6	TGTGCCAGCACCGAGGGGGGCACCTACAATGAGCAGTTCTTC	CASTEGGTYNEQFF
.	TRBJ1-1	few	TRBV3-1	TGTGCCAGCAGCCAAGGATCTTTCACTGAAGCTTTCTTT	CASSQGSFTEAFF
.	TRBJ2-7	few	TRBV21-1	TGTGCCAGCAGCAAGGGACGACTAGCGTTTCCCTACGAGCAGTACTTC	CASSKGRLAFPYEQYF
TRBD2	TRBJ2-3	few	TRBV6-1	TGTGCCAGCAGTGCCACACTAGCGGGAGGGATCACAGATACGCAGTATTTT	CASSATLAGGITDTQYF
.	TRBJ2-3	few	TRBV5-1	TGCGCCAGCAGTAGGTCGTATGGGACAGATACGCAGTATTTT	CASSRSYGTDTQYF
.	TRBJ2-2	.	TRBV7-8	TGTGCCAGCAGCTTAGATGTGGCGAACACCGGGGAGCTGTTTTTT	CASSLDVANTGELFF
.	TRBJ1-6	.	TRBV20-1	TGCAGTGCTAGGGGGAGCAGCCGTGGTAATTCACCCCTCCACTTT	CSARGSSRGNSPLHF
.	TRBJ1-1	.	TRBV20-1	TGCAGTGCTCCCCGAAGTCTGAACACTGAAGCTTTCTTT	CSAPRSLNTEAFF
.	TRBJ2-7	.	TRBV20-1	TGCAGTGCTAGAGAGACTCGCTCCTACGAGCAGTACTTC	CSARETRSYEQYF
TRBD2	TRBJ2-2	many	TRBV12-3/TRBV12-4	TGTGCCAGCCGGGGAGGGATCACCGGGGAGCTGTTTTTT	CASRGGITGELFF
TRBD2	TRBJ2-7	many	TRBV20-1	TGCAGTGCTAGAGATATGACCGGGAGGGCCTTCAGGAGTGGCGAGCAGTACTTC	CSARDMTGRAFRSGEQYF
.	TRBJ1-1	few	TRBV7-3	TGTGCCAGCAGCTCCAGGGGAGGTGAAGCTTTCTTT	CASSSRGGEAFF
TRBD1	TRBJ2-5	.	TRBV6-5	TGTGCCAGCAGTTACTCAACAGGGGGCGAGACCCAGTACTTC	CASSYSTGGETQYF
.	TRBJ2-1	.	TRBV19	TGTGCCAGTACGGGGTGGCGCGATGAGCAGTTCTTC	CASTGWRDEQFF
.	TRBJ2-2	.	TRBV6-1	TGTGCCAGCAGTGAGGCCGTCACGGCGAGGACCGGGGAGCTGTTTTTT	CASSEAVTARTGELFF
.	TRBJ1-3	.	TRBV3-1	TGTGCCAGCAGCGAAACAGGGCGACTCTCTGGAAACACCATATATTTT	CASSETGRLSGNTIYF
.	TRBJ1-1	.	TRBV15	TGTGCCACCAGCAGATTAAAACAGGGTGTCAGCAAAGCTTTCTTT	CATSRLKQGVSKAFF
.	TRBJ1-2	few	TRBV6-5	TGTGCCAGCAGTTACGGTACAGGACTTAACTATGGCTACACCTTC	CASSYGTGLNYGYTF
TRBD2	TRBJ2-7	few	TRBV20-1	TGCAGAATGGAAAGCGGGAGGAGGAACGAGCAGTACTTC	CRMESGRRNEQYF
.	TRBJ1-2	.	TRBV18	TGTGCCAGCTCAACCCGGGACATGGAGCATTATGGCTACACCTTC	CASSTRDMEHYGYTF
.	TRBJ2-3	.	TRBV5-1	TGCGCCAGCAGCTACATTCCGGGCACAGATACGCAGTATTTT	CASSYIPGTDTQYF
.	TRBJ1-5	.	TRBV20-1	TGCAGTGCTAGAGATGGGAGGGACAATCAGTATCAGCCCCAGCATTTT	CSARDGRDNQYQPQHF
.	TRBJ2-3	many	TRBV9	TGTGCCAGCAGCGTAGCAAGGGACTTTCGCACAGATACGCAGTATTTT	CASSVARDFRTDTQYF
.	TRBJ2-3	few	TRBV20-1	TGCAGTGTGCTTGGGCCGGGGGAAGATACGCAGTATTTT	CSVLGPGEDTQYF
.	TRBJ1-2	.	TRBV7-2	TGTGCCAGCAGCCCCGGGTGGCATTCTAACTATGGCTACACCTTC	CASSPGWHSNYGYTF
TRBD1	TRBJ2-1	few	TRBV5-6	TGTGCCAGCAGCAAGGGCCGGACAGGCGGGCAGTTCTTC	CASSKGRTGGQFF
TRBD2	TRBJ2-1	.	TRBV14	TGTGCCAGCAGCCAAGCTCCGGGACTAGCGGGAGAGGGCCGGCGGTTCTTC	CASSQAPGLAGEGRRFF
.	TRBJ2-7	few	TRBV4-1	TGCGCCAGCAGCCAAGAAGGACGGGTCCACGAGCAGTACTTC	CASSQEGRVHEQYF